The text below deals with one T cell receptor beta chain. Cohorts were assigned according to the clinical history that participants reported. The data originate from a study of blood T cell repertoires in COVID-19. Background on the study: The United States, Italy and Spain supplied acute and convalescent COVID-19 samples.

Germline values: CDR1 SEHNR, CDR2 FQNEAQ (reference sequence). CDR3 size: 16 residues. Deletions cut 1 base from V and 0 bases from J, with 13 bases between. Per the authors' pipeline: Amplified reference gene primers provided the basis for estimating nucleated cell counts. Profiling relied on immunoSEQ multiplex PCR, and the TCRdb table lists in-frame clones only, not all of them. The D gene and trimming were derived from the DNA, and the V and J assignments and clone size from that table. The sample yields about 150,000 clones, around four fifths seen once. The chain joins TRBV7-9 to TRBJ2-7; possibly TRBD1 for D (5 bases). The sequenced material came from PBMCs or T cells enriched from blood (not recorded which). This sequence originates from a woman in her thirties or forties who had recovered from COVID-19. CDR3 region: CASSLVLWGSSYEQYF. The CDR3 DNA is TGTGCCAGCAGCTTAGTGTTGTGGGGCAGCTCCTACGAGCAGTACTTC.